Ten or more counts support the clone carrying this TCR beta chain. V lost 3 bases, J lost 7 bases, and 4 bases stayed unmatched. The CDR3 consists of 14 residues. CDR1 is SGHAT, CDR2 FQNNGV, per germline. The record originates from a study of T cells in Graves' hyperthyroidism and ophthalmopathy. Using RNA transcripts as the source, TCR beta CDR3 regions were amplified. RT-PCR in the first round (using the HTBI primer set) targeted the TCR CDR3. A single record per CDR3 protein comes from TCRdb applying MiXCR to the multiplex PCR reads. The sample shows about 690,000 distinct CDR3 sequences, 17% of them seen only once.

This TCR derives from a man in his fifties with Graves' hyperthyroidism. The chain uses TRBV11-2 and TRBJ2-2; 8 bases are a match to TRBD1. The specimen was blood. The CDR3 protein is CASSLDRVVGELFF. The CDR3 DNA is TGTGCCAGCAGCTTGGACAGGGTTGTCGGGGAGCTGTTTTTT.